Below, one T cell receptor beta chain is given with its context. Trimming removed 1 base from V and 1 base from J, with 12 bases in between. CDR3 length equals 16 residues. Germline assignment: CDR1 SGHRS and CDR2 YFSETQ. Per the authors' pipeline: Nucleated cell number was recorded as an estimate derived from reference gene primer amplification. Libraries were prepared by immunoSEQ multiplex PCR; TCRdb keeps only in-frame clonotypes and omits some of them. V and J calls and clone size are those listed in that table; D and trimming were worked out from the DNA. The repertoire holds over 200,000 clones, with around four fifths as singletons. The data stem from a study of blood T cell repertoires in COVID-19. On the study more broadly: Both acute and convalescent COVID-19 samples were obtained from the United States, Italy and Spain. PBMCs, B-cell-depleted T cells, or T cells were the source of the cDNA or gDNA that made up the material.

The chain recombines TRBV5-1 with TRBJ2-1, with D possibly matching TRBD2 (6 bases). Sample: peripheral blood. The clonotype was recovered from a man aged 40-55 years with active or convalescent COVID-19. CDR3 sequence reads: CASSLQVGGSYNEQFF. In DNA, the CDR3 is TGCGCCAGCAGCTTGCAGGTTGGGGGGTCCTACAATGAGCAGTTCTTC.